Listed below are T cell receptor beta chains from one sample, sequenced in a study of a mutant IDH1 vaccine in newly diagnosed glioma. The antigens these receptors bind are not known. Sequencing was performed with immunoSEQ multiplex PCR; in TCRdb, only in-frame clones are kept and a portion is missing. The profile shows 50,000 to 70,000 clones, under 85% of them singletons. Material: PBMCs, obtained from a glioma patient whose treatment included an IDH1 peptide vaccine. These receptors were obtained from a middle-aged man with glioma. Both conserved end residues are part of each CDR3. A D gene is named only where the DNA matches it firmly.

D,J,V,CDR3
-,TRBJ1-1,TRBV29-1,CSVEPGQRAFF
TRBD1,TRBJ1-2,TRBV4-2,CASSQTGLPDGYTF
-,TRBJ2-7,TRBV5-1,CASSLEGTASYEQYF
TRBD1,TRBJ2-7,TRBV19,CASSKRQGAYEQYF
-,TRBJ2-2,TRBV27,CASSPGVARDTGELFF
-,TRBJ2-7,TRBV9,CASSVDLDSPYEQYF
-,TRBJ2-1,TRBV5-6,CASSSRGVTYNEQFF
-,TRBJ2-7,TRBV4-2,CASSQGSYSYEQYF
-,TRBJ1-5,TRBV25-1,CASRKAQHF
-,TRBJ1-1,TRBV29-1,CSVARGGMNTEAFF
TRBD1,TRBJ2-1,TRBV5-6,CASSLNRGDEQFF
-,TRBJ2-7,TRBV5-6,CASSLDGVRYEQYF
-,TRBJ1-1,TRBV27,CASSLSRGALGTEAFF
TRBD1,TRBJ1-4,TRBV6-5,CASSYGQGEKKLFF
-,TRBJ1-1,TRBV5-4,CASSFQLETNTEAFF
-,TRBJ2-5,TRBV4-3,CASSQDLGGQETQYF